Listed here is a single TCR beta chain. This sample is drawn from a study of blood T cell repertoires in COVID-19. Study-wide context: Researchers got acute and convalescent COVID-19 samples from the United States, Italy and Spain. T cells, B-cell-depleted T cells, or PBMCs provided the cDNA or gDNA that served as material.

CDR1 is MNHEY, CDR2 SVGEGT, per germline. The length of the CDR3 is 12 residues. The V and J ends lost 5 bases and 5 bases respectively, with 9 bases between them. Assay: immunoSEQ multiplex PCR; the TCRdb copy retains only in-frame clones and omits some. The table lists over 85,000 clones, 82% of them singletons. The clonotype originates from an older woman with acute or convalescent COVID-19. The sequencing input was peripheral blood. The chain uses TRBV6-2 or TRBV6-3 and TRBJ1-2; maybe TRBD1 (6 bases). This CDR3 reads CASSVQGYGYTF. The CDR3 region has the DNA TGTGCCAGCAGTGTCCAGGGGTATGGCTACACCTTC.